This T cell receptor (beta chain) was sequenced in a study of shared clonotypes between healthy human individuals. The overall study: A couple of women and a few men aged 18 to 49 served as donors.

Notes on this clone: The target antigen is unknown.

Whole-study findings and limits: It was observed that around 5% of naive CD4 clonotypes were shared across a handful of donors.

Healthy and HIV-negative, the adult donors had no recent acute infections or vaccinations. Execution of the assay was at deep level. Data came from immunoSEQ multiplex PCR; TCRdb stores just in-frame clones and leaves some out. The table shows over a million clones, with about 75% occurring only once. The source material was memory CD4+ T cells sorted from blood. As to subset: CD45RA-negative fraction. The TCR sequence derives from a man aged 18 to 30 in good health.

The CDR3 spells CASIGQYF. The CDR3 DNA reads as TGTGCCAGCATTGGGCAGTACTTC. The J gene is TRBJ2-7, the V gene TRBV9, with D uncertain. V was shortened by 6 bases and J by 9 bases, with 4 bases between the two germline ends. CDR3 size: 8 residues. Germline CDR1 SGDLS, CDR2 YYNGEE.